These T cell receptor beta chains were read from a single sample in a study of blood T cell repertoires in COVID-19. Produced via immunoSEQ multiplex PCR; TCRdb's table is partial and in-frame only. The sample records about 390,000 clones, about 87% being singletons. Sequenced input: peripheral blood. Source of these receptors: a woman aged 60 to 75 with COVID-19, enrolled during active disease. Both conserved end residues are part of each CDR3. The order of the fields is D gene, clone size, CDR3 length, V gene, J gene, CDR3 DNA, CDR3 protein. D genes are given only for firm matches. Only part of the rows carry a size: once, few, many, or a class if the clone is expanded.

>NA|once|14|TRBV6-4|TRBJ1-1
TGTGCCAGCAGTGACGGGGCTACGTCCTACGAAGCTTTCTTT
CASSDGATSYEAFF
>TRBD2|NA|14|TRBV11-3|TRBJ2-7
TGTGCCAGCAGCCCAAGGGCGGGGGGCTACGAGCAGTACTTC
CASSPRAGGYEQYF
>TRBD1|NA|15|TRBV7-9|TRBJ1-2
TGTGCCAGCAGTCCCGAACAGGGGGCCTACTATGGCTACACCTTC
CASSPEQGAYYGYTF
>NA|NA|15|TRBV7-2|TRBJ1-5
TGTGCCAGCAGCTTAGATTCAGGGAGCAATCAGCCCCAGCATTTT
CASSLDSGSNQPQHF
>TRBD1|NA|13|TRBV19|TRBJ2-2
TGTGCCAGTAGGGACAGGGCCACCGGGGAGCTGTTTTTT
CASRDRATGELFF
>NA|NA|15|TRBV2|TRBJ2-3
TGTGCCAGCAGTGACGATTCTCTAAGCACAGATACGCAGTATTTT
CASSDDSLSTDTQYF
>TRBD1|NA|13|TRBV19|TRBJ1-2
TGTGCCAGTAGTACCGGGGACAGTCGAGGCTACACCTTC
CASSTGDSRGYTF
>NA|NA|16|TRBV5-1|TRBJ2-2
TGCGCCAGCAGCGGAGGGACCAAATCGAACACCGGGGAGCTGTTTTTT
CASSGGTKSNTGELFF
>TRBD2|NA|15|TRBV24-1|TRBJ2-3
TGTGCCACCAGTGAGAGCGGGGGAGGGGCAGATACGCAGTATTTT
CATSESGGGADTQYF
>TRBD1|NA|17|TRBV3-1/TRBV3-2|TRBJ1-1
TGTGCCAGCAGAGCAGAACCGGGACAGGGCGCCGGGGCTGAAGCTTTCTTT
CASRAEPGQGAGAEAFF
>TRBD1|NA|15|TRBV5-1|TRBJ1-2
TGCGCCAGCAGCTTGGGACAGGGGGCGAACTATGGCTACACCTTC
CASSLGQGANYGYTF
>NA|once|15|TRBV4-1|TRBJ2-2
TGCGCCAGCAGCCGAGGTGTAGGGAACACCGGGGAGCTGTTTTTT
CASSRGVGNTGELFF
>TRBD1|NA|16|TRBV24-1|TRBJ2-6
TGTGCCACCAGTGAAACAGGGGGCTCTGGGGCCAACGTCCTGACTTTC
CATSETGGSGANVLTF
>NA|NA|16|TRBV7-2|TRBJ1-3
TGTGCCAGCAGCGGTCAGGACAGTTTGTCTGGAAACACCATATATTTT
CASSGQDSLSGNTIYF
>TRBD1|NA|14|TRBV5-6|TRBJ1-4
TGTGCCAGCAGTCCTCGACAGGGCAATGAAAAACTGTTTTTT
CASSPRQGNEKLFF
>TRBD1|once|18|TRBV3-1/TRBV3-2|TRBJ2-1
TGTGCCAGCAGCCAGGAGAGGACAGGGGTTAGGACCTACAATGAGCAGTTCTTC
CASSQERTGVRTYNEQFF